This is a list of T cell receptor beta chains from one sample in a study of shared clonotypes between healthy human individuals. Some clones are missing from TCRdb's copy, which holds only in-frame ones; the method was immunoSEQ multiplex PCR. The table includes 2 million to 2.5 million clones, 92% detected once. Sequenced input: naive CD4+ T cells from PBMCs. Receptor source: a man between 18 and 35 years old in good health. Some clones in this sample may be carry-over from other donors' samples. CDR3s include the opening cysteine and the closing phenylalanine or tryptophan. A D gene is named only where the DNA matches it firmly. Clone size, where shown, is once, few, many, or a class for clones that have expanded.

J | D | V | size | CDR3 | DNA
TRBJ1-2 | - | TRBV10-2 | - | CASSEDGYGYTF | TGCGCCAGCAGTGAGGACGGCTATGGCTACACCTTC
TRBJ2-3 | TRBD1 | TRBV7-9 | - | CASSRGQVRTDTQYF | TGTGCCAGCAGCCGAGGACAGGTCCGCACAGATACGCAGTATTTT
TRBJ2-1 | - | TRBV4-2 | - | CASSQDRAGHNEQFF | TGTGCCAGCAGCCAAGATCGCGCGGGCCACAATGAGCAGTTCTTC
TRBJ2-1 | TRBD1 | TRBV25-1 | - | CASSGGGIGNEQFF | TGTGCCAGCAGTGGAGGGGGCATCGGAAATGAGCAGTTCTTC
TRBJ2-2 | TRBD1 | TRBV7-2 | - | CASSLAGTANTGELFF | TGTGCCAGCAGCTTAGCGGGGACAGCGAACACCGGGGAGCTGTTTTTT
TRBJ2-1 | - | TRBV7-2 | - | CASSFLARYYNEQFF | TGTGCCAGCAGCTTCTTAGCGAGGTACTACAATGAGCAGTTCTTC
TRBJ2-5 | - | TRBV5-4 | - | CASSLAGPRVGETQYF | TGTGCCAGCAGCTTGGCGGGGCCCAGGGTCGGAGAGACCCAGTACTTC
TRBJ2-3 | - | TRBV11-2 | - | CASSRGTRSPDTQYF | TGTGCCAGCAGCCGAGGGACAAGGAGCCCAGATACGCAGTATTTT
TRBJ2-1 | - | TRBV30 | - | CAWSVGASDYNEQFF | TGTGCCTGGAGTGTAGGGGCCTCAGATTACAATGAGCAGTTCTTC
TRBJ1-2 | TRBD1 | TRBV14 | - | CASSQNAGTGIGYTF | TGTGCCAGCAGCCAGAACGCCGGGACAGGGATCGGCTACACCTTC
TRBJ2-3 | - | TRBV10-1 | - | CASSDHRHGKHSTDTQYF | TGCGCCAGCAGTGACCACCGACACGGTAAACATAGCACAGATACGCAGTATTTT
TRBJ1-2 | TRBD1 | TRBV27 | - | CASRKGTDKWGPYGYTF | TGTGCCAGCAGAAAAGGGACAGATAAATGGGGACCCTATGGCTACACCTTC
TRBJ2-3 | - | TRBV19 | - | CASKDGRADTQYF | TGTGCCAGTAAGGACGGGAGAGCCGATACGCAGTATTTT
TRBJ2-5 | TRBD1 | TRBV5-1 | - | CASSARGLETQYF | TGCGCCAGCAGCGCCAGGGGGCTGGAGACCCAGTACTTC
TRBJ2-5 | - | TRBV12-5 | - | CASGAAVPETQYF | TGTGCTAGTGGGGCCGCAGTCCCAGAGACCCAGTACTTC
TRBJ2-2 | - | TRBV7-9 | once | CASSLKGLNTGELFF | TGTGCCAGCAGCTTAAAGGGCTTAAACACCGGGGAGCTGTTTTTT
TRBJ1-1 | - | TRBV5-4 | few | CAGGRSPNTEAFF | TGTGCCGGGGGACGGTCCCCGAACACTGAAGCTTTCTTT
TRBJ1-2 | TRBD1 | TRBV18 | - | CASSPDRGFGYTF | TGTGCCAGCTCACCCGACAGGGGGTTCGGCTACACCTTC
TRBJ2-2 | - | TRBV10-3 | - | CAISDSGINTGELFF | TGTGCCATCAGTGATTCCGGGATTAACACCGGGGAGCTGTTTTTT
TRBJ2-1 | - | TRBV7-9 | few | CASSFAHEQFF | TGTGCCAGCAGCTTTGCGCATGAGCAGTTCTTC
TRBJ2-7 | - | TRBV6-1 | - | CASSRFAEGYEQYF | TGTGCCAGCAGCCGCTTTGCGGAGGGCTACGAGCAGTACTTC
TRBJ2-7 | TRBD2 | TRBV7-9 | - | CASSFRLAGGPYEQYF | TGTGCCAGCAGCTTCAGACTAGCGGGAGGGCCCTACGAGCAGTACTTC
TRBJ1-2 | - | TRBV6-1 | - | CASSAGDYGYTF | TGTGCCAGCAGTGCCGGCGACTATGGCTACACCTTC
TRBJ2-6 | - | TRBV7-9 | - | CASSPPGHTGANVLTF | TGTGCCAGCAGCCCCCCAGGGCATACTGGGGCCAACGTCCTGACTTTC
TRBJ2-2 | - | TRBV18 | - | CASSPGRGNTGELFF | TGTGCCAGCTCACCTGGCAGGGGGAACACCGGGGAGCTGTTTTTT
TRBJ2-6 | - | TRBV14 | - | CASSRLSGSGANVLTF | TGTGCCAGCAGCAGGCTGAGCGGCTCTGGGGCCAACGTCCTGACTTTC
TRBJ2-6 | - | TRBV27 | - | CASSLISGANVLTF | TGTGCCAGCAGTTTAATCTCTGGGGCCAACGTCCTGACTTTC
TRBJ2-2 | - | TRBV4-1 | - | CASSQDFQPGPGELFF | TGCGCCAGCAGCCAAGATTTTCAACCCGGACCCGGGGAGCTGTTTTTT
TRBJ2-7 | - | TRBV6-1 | - | CASSGDGTPPYEQYF | TGTGCCAGCAGTGGAGATGGGACACCACCCTACGAGCAGTACTTC
TRBJ1-4 | TRBD1 | TRBV28 | - | CASSFPTDRAEKLFF | TGTGCCAGCAGTTTTCCGACCGACAGGGCAGAAAAACTGTTTTTT
TRBJ1-5 | - | TRBV11-2 | - | CASSFRQGGDGNQPQHF | TGTGCCAGCAGCTTTCGGCAGGGCGGAGACGGCAATCAGCCCCAGCATTTT
TRBJ1-3 | - | TRBV5-8 | - | CASIWSGSGNTIYF | TGTGCCAGCATCTGGAGCGGATCTGGAAACACCATATATTTT
TRBJ2-3 | - | TRBV7-9 | - | CASSLLWGTDTQYF | TGTGCCAGCAGCTTATTATGGGGCACAGATACGCAGTATTTT
TRBJ1-1 | - | TRBV28 | few | CASSIPNTEAFF | TGTGCCAGCAGTATCCCGAACACTGAAGCTTTCTTT
TRBJ2-6 | TRBD2 | TRBV30 | - | CAYPSGSRLSGANVLTF | TGTGCCTACCCTAGCGGGAGTAGGCTCTCTGGGGCCAACGTCCTGACTTTC
TRBJ1-4 | - | TRBV28 | - | CASSWHRVDEKLFF | TGTGCCAGCAGCTGGCACAGGGTTGACGAAAAACTGTTTTTT